One and the same sample provided the 30 T cell receptor beta chains below, sequenced in a study of identical twins (dated by TCRdb to about 2016). Libraries were made using 5' RACE. Sequencer: Illumina HiSeq 2000. In-frame beta chains were kept once TCRdb had trimmed the public reads at Q25 with fastp and called clones with MiXCR. Records with the same CDR3 protein are collapsed into one entry carrying the most frequent genes and DNA. The sample profile shows a few hundred thousand distinct CDR3 sequences; 8% to 11% of them were found once. Together, the top ten hold 10% of the sample. The specimen sequenced was memory T cells sorted from blood. The cell subset or site label corresponds to: CD45RO+ enriched T cells. These receptors were collected from a man aged 50 to 60 in good health.

The sample holds many counts of this clonotype. V and J are TRBV7-2 and TRBJ2-7, with D hard to call. The CDR3 sequence is 12 residues long. The germline V gene encodes CDR1 SGHTA and CDR2 FQGNSA. Trimming shortened V by 6 bases and J by 4 bases, and 10 bases separated the two germline ends. The CDR3 DNA reads TGTGCCAGCAGGTCAACACCTTACGAGCAGTACTTC. Translated, it gives CASRSTPYEQYF.

This clonotype appeared many times. The chain combines TRBV6-2 or TRBV6-3 with TRBJ1-1; D call uncertain. Germline V gene lookup returns CDR1 MNHEY and CDR2 SVGEGT. Trimming removed 4 bases from V and 3 bases from J, with 3 bases in between. This CDR3 contains 11 residues. The CDR3 DNA reads TGTGCCAGCAGTTTTGACACTGAAGCTTTCTTT. It codes for CASSFDTEAFF.

The chain joins TRBV5-4 to TRBJ1-2; D uncertain. Germline CDR1 is SGHNT and CDR2 is YYREEE (reference sequence). Trimming removed 2 bases from V and 6 bases from J, with 17 bases in between. This CDR3 has 15 residues. In DNA form, the CDR3 reads TGTGCCAGCAGCTTCTCCGCTTCAATACCGGATGGCTACACCTTC. It is translated as CASSFSASIPDGYTF.

This clonotype was observed a handful of times. The chain combines TRBV6-5 with TRBJ1-1; no firm D call. The CDR3 is 14 residues long. V gave up 4 bases and J gave up 1 base, with 10 bases separating them. Germline V gene lookup returns CDR1 MNHEY and CDR2 SVGAGI. CDR3 in amino acids: CASSFRTENTEAFF. DNA of the CDR3: TGTGCCAGCAGTTTTCGGACCGAGAACACTGAAGCTTTCTTT.

The chain couples TRBV3-1 to TRBJ1-1, with 7 positions matching TRBD1. The CDR3 runs to 14 residues. Germline CDR1 reads LGHDT; CDR2 reads YNNKEL (reference sequence). Losses at the gene ends were 5 bases for V and 4 bases for J; bases not matched to a gene: 7. In DNA, the CDR3 is TGTGCCAGCAGCGAAGGGGGCTACAGCACTGAAGCTTTCTTT. Protein sequence: CASSEGGYSTEAFF.

This clonotype was counted at least ten times. The gene calls are TRBV20-1 and TRBJ2-7, with D unresolved. V was shortened by 0 bases and J by 3 bases, with 6 bases between the two germline ends. The CDR3 totals 12 residues. Germline CDR1 reads DFQATT; CDR2 reads SNEGSKA (reference sequence). DNA of the CDR3: TGCAGTGCTAGAGATCTCGGCTACGAGCAGTACTTC. Protein product: CSARDLGYEQYF.

This chain links TRBV10-3 with TRBJ1-6; D is possibly TRBD1 (5 bases). In germline, CDR1 is ENHRY, CDR2 SYGVKD. V lost 0 bases to trimming and J lost 9 bases, with 6 bases between them. This CDR3 spans 13 amino acids. The CDR3 sequence is CAISESTVSPLHF. The CDR3 DNA reads TGTGCCATCAGTGAGTCGACAGTTTCACCCCTCCACTTT.

This clonotype was detected only a few times. J is TRBJ2-1 and V is TRBV20-1; D is possibly TRBD1 (6 bases). The CDR3 is 13 residues long. V was trimmed by 3 bases and J by 5 bases, leaving 11 bases between them. Looked up from germline, CDR1 is DFQATT and CDR2 is SNEGSKA (reference sequence). The DNA of the CDR3 is TGCAGTGCTAGCCAGGACAGAAACAATGAGCAGTTCTTC. This gives the protein CSASQDRNNEQFF.

This clonotype was observed many times. V is TRBV28 and J is TRBJ2-7, with D perhaps given as TRBD1 or TRBD2 (5 bases each). This CDR3 comprises 13 residues. The germline V gene encodes CDR1 MDHEN and CDR2 SYDVKM. The V gene lost 5 bases and the J gene lost 7 bases, with 15 bases spanning the gap. The CDR3 nucleotides read TGTGCCAGCAGTGCCGGGGCTGTGGGTGAGCAGTACTTC. It codes for CASSAGAVGEQYF.

As for this clonotype: A much larger clone differs by one base, so this may be a read error. The chain has TRBV4-2 and TRBJ1-1; D remains unclear. Germline CDR1 and CDR2: LGHNA and YNFKEQ. This CDR3 has 15 residues. V was pared by 1 base and J by 1 base, with 10 bases between. The CDR3 bases are TGTGCCAGCAGCCAAGCCACCCTACAGAACACTGAAGCTTTCTTT. Amino acid sequence: CASSQATLQNTEAFF.

The table lists this clonotype with a count of one. Possible read error: a much larger clone is one base away. This rearrangement joins TRBV7-9 to TRBJ1-1; 7 bases fit TRBD1. The CDR3 is 14 amino acids. Trimming took 5 bases from V and 1 from J; bases not matched to a gene: 4. Germline V gene lookup returns CDR1 SEHNR and CDR2 FQNEAQ (reference sequence). This CDR3 is CASSVGTANTEAFF. In DNA form, the CDR3 reads TGTGCCAGCAGCGTAGGGACAGCGAACACTGAAGCTTTCTTT.

This clonotype was observed many times. This chain connects TRBV24-1 to TRBJ1-1; TRBD1 agrees at 8 bases. Germline V gene data show CDR1 as KGHDR and CDR2 as SFDVKD. V shed 3 bases, J shed 2 bases, and the junction held 7 bases outside the gene matches. CDR3 size: 16 residues. CDR3 region: CATSDRPGTGNTEAFF. CDR3 in DNA: TGTGCCACCAGTGATCGACCCGGGACAGGAAACACTGAAGCTTTCTTT.

This rearrangement joins TRBV7-9 to TRBJ2-3; D gene uncertain. V lost 2 bases and J 2 bases, leaving 8 bases between the germline ends. Germline-derived CDR1 and CDR2 are SEHNR and FQNEAQ (reference sequence). The CDR3 has 14 amino acids. The CDR3 nucleotides read TGTGCCAGCAGCTTACCGCAAGCCACAGATACGCAGTATTTT. Protein: CASSLPQATDTQYF.

The CDR3 reads CASSRGQLGPYEQYF. The DNA of the CDR3 is TGTGCCAGCAGCAGGGGACAGCTGGGGCCCTACGAGCAGTACTTC. J is TRBJ2-7 and V is TRBV7-2, with 7 bases lining up with TRBD1. The CDR3 sequence is 15 residues long. Germline CDR1 SGHTA, CDR2 FQGNSA. With V trimmed by 5 bases and J by 2 bases, 9 bases remained unmatched. Combining the CDR3 with reference TRBV7-2 and TRBJ2-7 gives the whole variable domain GAGVSQSPSNKVTEKGKDVELRCDPISGHTALYWYRQSLGQGLEFLIYFQGNSAPDKSGLPSDRFSAERTGGSVSTLTIQRTQQEDSAVYLCASSRGQLGPYEQYFGPGTRLTVT.

V gene TRBV20-1 combines with J gene TRBJ2-1; 10 nucleotides line up with TRBD1. From germline, CDR1 is DFQATT and CDR2 SNEGSKA (reference sequence). J lost 6 bases, V lost 0 bases, and 14 bases had no gene match. This CDR3 spans 18 amino acids. In DNA, the CDR3 is TGCAGTGCTAGAGATGTTTTTAACGTGGACAGGGGGGGCAATGAGCAGTTCTTC. Its translation is CSARDVFNVDRGGNEQFF.

This clonotype was observed many times. This chain uses TRBV18 with TRBJ1-1, with D uncertain. This CDR3 comprises 15 residues. Germline assignment: CDR1 KGHSH and CDR2 LQKENI. The V end lost 3 bases, the J end lost 1 base, and 12 bases lay between the germline ends. DNA of the CDR3: TGTGCCAGCTCACCCCCATCAGTGGAGAACACTGAAGCTTTCTTT. Protein product: CASSPPSVENTEAFF.

This clonotype has only a few counts. The chain combines TRBV6-6 with TRBJ2-7; D gene ambiguous. This CDR3 is built from 13 residues. Germline values: CDR1 MNHNY, CDR2 SVGAGI (reference sequence). Trimming cost V 10 bases and J 6 bases, with 19 bases left between them. DNA for the CDR3: TGTGCCACCTCCACATTCGGATTGTCCGAGCAGTACTTC. Translated, it gives CATSTFGLSEQYF.

V is TRBV20-1 and J is TRBJ2-2, with D unresolved. Germline V lookup: CDR1 DFQATT, CDR2 SNEGSKA (reference sequence). The CDR3 runs to 15 residues. Trimming shortened V by 3 bases and J by 3 bases, and 14 bases separated the two germline ends. CDR3 residues: CSASSWQFDTGELFF. As DNA, the CDR3 is TGCAGTGCTAGCAGTTGGCAGTTTGACACCGGGGAGCTGTTTTTT.

This clonotype was counted between two and nine times. The CDR3 spells CSAPRDRVGYEQYF. CDR3 in DNA: TGCAGTGCTCCCCGGGACAGGGTAGGCTACGAGCAGTACTTC. The genes are TRBV20-1 and TRBJ2-7; the match to TRBD1 covers 9 bases. This CDR3 spans 14 amino acids. The junction had 8 bases not matched to a gene; V was cut back by 5 bases and J by 3 bases. The V gene's germline CDR1 is DFQATT and CDR2 SNEGSKA (reference sequence).

The chain employs TRBV5-4 and TRBJ2-2; D uncertain. Trimming cost V 3 bases and J 4 bases, with 16 bases left between them. The CDR3 extends over 16 amino acids. CDR1 is SGHNT and CDR2 is YYREEE in the germline V gene (reference sequence). The CDR3 region is CASSSPWGRSTGELFF. The CDR3 nucleotides are TGTGCCAGCAGCTCCCCATGGGGAAGGAGCACCGGGGAGCTGTTTTTT.

The table lists this clonotype with a few counts. The chain is built from TRBV16 and TRBJ1-5; D not resolved. Germline CDR1 reads KGHSY; CDR2 reads FQNENV. There are 14 residues in the CDR3. V was pared by 2 bases and J by 2 bases, with 7 bases between. The CDR3 region has the DNA TGTGCCAGCAGCCAAAACGACGGCAATCAGCCCCAGCATTTT. Amino acids: CASSQNDGNQPQHF.

This clonotype came up many times. J is TRBJ2-2 and V is TRBV5-6; D unresolved. The CDR3 length is 11 residues. Germline V gene sequence: CDR1 SGHDT, CDR2 YYEEEE. Deletions cut 1 base from V and 7 bases from J, with 2 bases between. The CDR3 DNA reads TGTGCCAGCAGCTTGAGCGGGGAGCTGTTTTTT. This codes for CASSLSGELFF.

V and J are TRBV4-1 and TRBJ2-7; TRBD1 aligns across 9 bases. The CDR3 is 16 amino acids. Germline trimming cut 4 bases from V and 4 bases from J; bases unmatched to any gene: 11. CDR1 and CDR2 (germline): MGHRA, YSYEKL. CDR3 residues: CASSPILTGGKYEQYF. The CDR3 DNA follows: TGCGCCAGCAGCCCGATCCTCACAGGGGGCAAGTACGAGCAGTACTTC.

The chain links TRBV2 to TRBJ1-2; D not certain. V shed 3 bases and J shed 5 bases, with 10 bases lying between them. The V gene's germline CDR1 is SNHLY and CDR2 FYNNEI. The CDR3 is 13 residues long. The CDR3 spells CASSEGIGYGYTF. The CDR3 DNA is TGTGCCAGCAGTGAGGGTATCGGTTATGGCTACACCTTC.

The rearrangement joins TRBV7-2 to TRBJ2-7, with D perhaps TRBD1 (5 bases). V shed 0 bases and J shed 9 bases, with 12 bases lying between them. This CDR3 has 13 residues. The V gene's germline CDR1 is SGHTA and CDR2 FQGNSA. CDR3: CASSLADSWGQYF. In DNA form, the CDR3 reads TGTGCCAGCAGCTTAGCAGACAGCTGGGGGCAGTACTTC.

The chain couples TRBV6-5 to TRBJ2-3; D remains ambiguous. Trimming removed 2 bases from V and 1 base from J, with 7 bases in between. This CDR3 has 14 amino acids. Germline CDR1 MNHEY, CDR2 SVGAGI. The CDR3 protein is CASSYNSRTDTQYF. The DNA for the CDR3 is TGTGCCAGCAGTTACAACAGCCGCACAGATACGCAGTATTTT.

The chain employs TRBV2 and TRBJ1-5; no reliable D call. Trimming took off 4 bases at V and 0 bases at J, with 7 bases between the two ends. CDR1 and CDR2 (germline): SNHLY, FYNNEI. The CDR3 runs to 14 residues. The CDR3 loop is CASSAQVSNQPQHF. The CDR3 DNA sequence: TGTGCCAGCAGTGCTCAGGTTAGCAATCAGCCCCAGCATTTT.

This clonotype appeared many times. V is TRBV7-9 and J is TRBJ2-7, with D possibly being TRBD1 or TRBD2 (5 bases each). V gave up 5 bases and J gave up 0 bases, with 11 bases separating them. The CDR3 covers 14 residues. From germline, CDR1 is SEHNR and CDR2 FQNEAQ (reference sequence). This CDR3 reads CASSRRDGSYEQYF. CDR3 DNA: TGTGCCAGCAGCCGTAGGGACGGCTCCTACGAGCAGTACTTC. The full variable domain, rest sourced from reference TRBV7-9 and TRBJ2-7, is DTGVSQNPRHKITKRGQNVTFRCDPISEHNRLYWYRQTLGQGPEFLTYFQNEAQLEKSRLLSDRFSAERPKGSFSTLEIQRTEQGDSAMYLCASSRRDGSYEQYFGPGTRLTVT.

This clonotype has only a few counts. The genes are TRBV28 and TRBJ1-1; D unclear. Germline V CDR1 and CDR2: MDHEN, SYDVKM. The CDR3 has 13 residues. Trimming removed 3 bases from V and 4 bases from J, with 9 bases in between. CDR3 sequence: CASSFSWSTEAFF. DNA for the CDR3: TGTGCCAGCAGTTTTTCGTGGAGCACTGAAGCTTTCTTT.

A single count supports this clonotype. The chain recombines TRBV7-9 with TRBJ1-1; the D gene is possibly TRBD1 (5 bases). CDR1 and CDR2 (germline): SEHNR, FQNEAQ (reference sequence). CDR3 length: 15 residues. V was clipped by 5 bases and J by 3 bases, with 16 bases between them. As DNA, the CDR3 is TGTGCCAGCAGCCCGCTGGGCAGGGCGGACACTGAAGCTTTCTTT. Amino acids: CASSPLGRADTEAFF. Combining the CDR3 with reference TRBV7-9 and TRBJ1-1 gives the whole variable domain DTGVSQNPRHKITKRGQNVTFRCDPISEHNRLYWYRQTLGQGPEFLTYFQNEAQLEKSRLLSDRFSAERPKGSFSTLEIQRTEQGDSAMYLCASSPLGRADTEAFFGQGTRLTVV.